The 17 T cell receptor beta chains below were found in one sample sequenced in a study of cytomegalovirus exposure and HLA in healthy donors. PCR was performed using 60 Vbeta and 13 Jbeta primers. TCRdb's copy holds only in-frame clones and misses some; the assay was immunoSEQ multiplex PCR. The table includes tens of thousands of clones, 60% to 80% detected once. Material: PBMCs. The receptors were sampled from a female donor in good health and CMV-seronegative.

The chain combines TRBV10-3 with TRBJ1-2, with TRBD1 as a possible D gene (6 bases). Trimming stripped 6 bases from V and 6 bases from J, with 14 bases between. The CDR3 spans 13 residues. Germline CDR1 ENHRY, CDR2 SYGVKD. CDR3 nucleotide sequence: TGTGCCATCAGCGACGACAGGTTCGATGGCTACACCTTC. Encoded protein: CAISDDRFDGYTF.

The chain carries TRBV5-8 and TRBJ1-1, with 9 bases fitting TRBD1. From germline, CDR1 is SGHTS and CDR2 YDEGEE. J lost 0 bases, V lost 3 bases, and 9 bases had no gene match. CDR3 length: 17 residues. The CDR3 DNA is TGTGCCAGCAGCTCGGGACAGGGTAAGTTCGTGAACACTGAAGCTTTCTTT. This translates into CASSSGQGKFVNTEAFF.

The genes are TRBV28 and TRBJ1-2, with D perhaps TRBD1 (5 bases). The CDR3 is 14 residues long. Germline loops: CDR1 MDHEN, CDR2 SYDVKM. The germline V and J ends were trimmed by 2 bases and 7 bases, with 14 bases remaining between them. The CDR3 reads CASSLDPRDFGYTF. As DNA, the CDR3 is TGTGCCAGCAGTTTAGACCCCAGGGACTTTGGCTACACCTTC.

This sequence joins TRBV5-1 and TRBJ2-3; D unresolved. This CDR3 is built from 14 residues. The V end lost 0 bases, the J end lost 6 bases, and 11 bases lay between the germline ends. Looked up from germline, CDR1 is SGHRS and CDR2 is YFSETQ. CDR3 in DNA: TGCGCCAGCAGCTTGGGCCAAAATCGGGATACGCAGTATTTT. Amino acids: CASSLGQNRDTQYF.

The genes are TRBV2 and TRBJ1-1, with a tentative D call TRBD1 (6 bases). This CDR3 has 14 amino acids. V was trimmed by 2 bases and J by 1 base, leaving 8 bases between them. Germline CDR1 SNHLY, CDR2 FYNNEI. The CDR3 here is CASSEWDTNTEAFF. CDR3 sequence (DNA): TGTGCCAGCAGTGAATGGGACACGAACACTGAAGCTTTCTTT.

This chain uses TRBV5-1 with TRBJ2-1; TRBD2 agrees at 11 bases. Germline assignment: CDR1 SGHRS and CDR2 YFSETQ. The CDR3 is 16 amino acids. The trim removed 2 bases at V and 7 bases at J, leaving 8 bases unmatched. DNA of the CDR3: TGCGCCAGCAGCTTCGGGGGACTAGCGGCGGCTAATGAGCAGTTCTTC. Translated: CASSFGGLAAANEQFF.

This chain uses TRBV5-1 with TRBJ2-7; TRBD1 aligns across 8 bases. J lost 6 bases, V lost 4 bases, and 12 bases had no gene match. The CDR3 is made up of 15 amino acids. Per germline, CDR1 SGHRS and CDR2 YFSETQ. The CDR3 nucleotides are TGCGCCAGCAGCCAGATCCCCGAGGGGACAGGCGAGCAGTACTTC. Its protein is CASSQIPEGTGEQYF.

Worth noting for this clone: A read error is likely, as this CDR3 ends without the conserved phenylalanine or tryptophan. The chain has TRBV2 and TRBJ2-3; 8 bases agree with TRBD1. CDR3 length: 16 amino acids. Germline V lookup: CDR1 SNHLY, CDR2 FYNNEI. The V gene end was trimmed by 5 bases and the J gene end by 2 bases; junction bases not matched to a gene: 9. The CDR3 here is CASSRLGQEITDTQYV. The CDR3 coding sequence is TGTGCCAGCAGTCGCCTGGGACAGGAAATCACAGATACGCAGTATGTT.

This clone was detected only once. V and J are TRBV28 and TRBJ2-3; the D is unclear. The CDR3 runs to 14 residues. Germline V lookup: CDR1 MDHEN, CDR2 SYDVKM. Trimming took off 2 bases at V and 1 base at J, with 7 bases between the two ends. As DNA, the CDR3 is TGTGCCAGCAGTTTACGGAGTGGCACAGATACGCAGTATTTT. It codes for CASSLRSGTDTQYF.

The sample holds a few counts of this clone. The rearrangement links TRBV18 to TRBJ1-1; D is possibly TRBD1 (5 bases). V dropped 5 bases and J dropped 3 bases, with 16 bases sitting between them. This CDR3 is 15 amino acids long. Germline V CDR1 and CDR2: KGHSH, LQKENI. The CDR3 loop is CASSSSYDSYTEAFF. CDR3 bases: TGTGCCAGCTCATCATCATACGACAGCTACACTGAAGCTTTCTTT.

The rearrangement uses TRBV13 and TRBJ2-1; TRBD2 matches at 8 bases. The CDR3 is 15 amino acids. The J segment lost 0 bases and the V segment lost 5 bases, leaving 3 bases of the junction unmatched. Germline loops: CDR1 PRHDT, CDR2 FYEKMQ (reference sequence). The DNA for the CDR3 is TGTGCCAGCAGCGCGAGCGGGGGCTCCTACAATGAGCAGTTCTTC. Translated, it gives CASSASGGSYNEQFF. The variable domain in full, with the rest retrieved from reference TRBV13 and TRBJ2-1, is AAGVIQSPRHLIKEKRETATLKCYPIPRHDTVYWYQQGPGQDPQFLISFYEKMQSDKGSIPDRFSAQQFSDYHSELNMSSLELGDSALYFCASSASGGSYNEQFFGPGTRLTVL.

This clone was observed a handful of times. The chain uses TRBV5-6 and TRBJ2-1; 7 nucleotides align to TRBD2. This CDR3 spans 16 amino acids. Germline assignment: CDR1 SGHDT and CDR2 YYEEEE. J was trimmed by 1 base and V by 2 bases; bases with no gene match: 6. The CDR3 DNA reads TGTGCCAGCAGCTTTCCGGGGGGAGGATCCTACAATGAGCAGTTCTTC. This translates into CASSFPGGGSYNEQFF.

The genes are TRBV9 and TRBJ2-7; D ambiguous. V was clipped by 0 bases and J by 2 bases, with 6 bases between them. Germline V gene data show CDR1 as SGDLS and CDR2 as YYNGEE. The CDR3 runs to 13 residues. Here the CDR3 DNA reads TGTGCCAGCAGCGTAGACGGTACCTACGAGCAGTACTTC. It specifies CASSVDGTYEQYF.

This chain uses TRBV4-2 with TRBJ2-6, with D possibly being TRBD1 (6 bases). Trimming stripped 0 bases from V and 0 bases from J, with 12 bases between. The CDR3 loop spans 18 amino acids. Germline-derived CDR1 and CDR2 are LGHNA and YNFKEQ. The CDR3 region is CASSQDHRVSSGANVLTF. The CDR3 DNA sequence: TGTGCCAGCAGCCAAGATCACAGGGTAAGCTCTGGGGCCAACGTCCTGACTTTC.

A note on this clone: The junction shows a germline mismatch at one end, possibly a read error. The sample contains more than one DNA sequence encoding this CDR3. This chain links TRBV7-9 with TRBJ1-1; D gene uncertain. The CDR3 is made up of 13 amino acids. The germline V gene has CDR1 SEHNR and CDR2 FQNEAQ (reference sequence). The chain's CDR3 is CASSLAAGMEAFF. The CDR3 nucleotides read TGTGCTAGCAGCTTAGCTGCCGGGATGGAAGCTTTCTTT.

This chain links TRBV4-2 with TRBJ2-5; 10 bases are a match to TRBD2. Germline assignment: CDR1 LGHNA and CDR2 YNFKEQ. The CDR3 is made up of 18 amino acids. V was pared by 0 bases and J by 4 bases, with 11 bases of the junction left unmatched. The CDR3: CASSQDISGGAEVETQYF. The CDR3 DNA sequence: TGTGCCAGCAGCCAAGATATCAGCGGGGGGGCCGAGGTAGAGACCCAGTACTTC.

A few counts support this clone. This rearrangement joins TRBV25-1 to TRBJ2-4; TRBD1 might be the D (6 bases). Germline V gene data show CDR1 as MGHDK and CDR2 as SYGVNS. Trimming pared 4 bases from V and 3 bases from J, leaving 13 bases between. This CDR3 has 15 amino acids. In DNA, the CDR3 is TGTGCCAGCAGTGGACCTGGGGGCTTCAAAAACATTCAGTACTTC. This sequence encodes CASSGPGGFKNIQYF.